This T cell receptor (beta chain) was captured in a study of blood T cell repertoires in COVID-19. Overall study context: Italy, Spain and the United States were the sources of the convalescent and acute COVID-19 samples. The analysed material was cDNA or gDNA that came from T cells, B-cell-depleted T cells, or PBMCs.

Authors' processing steps: Amplification with reference gene primers provided the estimates of nucleated cell counts. Assay used: immunoSEQ multiplex PCR; TCRdb lists only in-frame clones, some missing. The V and J calls and clone size are taken from that table; D and trimming were inferred from the DNA. This sample has roughly 250,000 clones, with more than 70% found just once. This clone showed up just once. Germline V gene sequence: CDR1 LNHDA, CDR2 SQIVND (reference sequence). With 6 bases removed from V and 5 bases from J, the gap between germline ends came to 19 bases. This CDR3 spans 15 amino acids.

Sequenced input: peripheral blood. V is TRBV19 and J is TRBJ1-2; no reliable D call. The receptor was derived from a woman in her thirties or forties who had recovered from COVID-19. The CDR3 sequence: CASREDGTIKYGYTF. The CDR3 region has the DNA TGTGCCAGTAGGGAGGACGGAACCATCAAGTATGGCTACACCTTC. Drawing the rest from reference TRBV19 and TRBJ1-2, the complete variable domain is DGGITQSPKYLFRKEGQNVTLSCEQNLNHDAMYWYRQDPGQGLRLIYYSQIVNDFQKGDIAEGYSVSREKKESFPLTVTSAQKNPTAFYLCASREDGTIKYGYTFGSGTRLTVV.